This entry concerns a single TCR beta chain. Its antigen remains unknown. The entry originates in a study of identical twins. Study-wide findings and caveats: Out-of-frame alpha sequences shared between twins exhibited an excess of low generation probability. Cord blood's abundant beta clonotypes had fewer insertions, unlike memory repertoires. Cross-sectional statistics underpinned the conclusions; the same donors were not followed.

Each CDR3 protein is one row after TCRdb ran MiXCR on the 5' RACE reads. The sample includes roughly 490,000 distinct CDR3 sequences, approximately 15% seen only once; the top ten take around 0.98%. V shed 4 bases and J 5 bases; nucleotides not matched to a gene: 8. Germline V CDR1 and CDR2: MNHEY, SMNVEV (reference sequence). The CDR3 has 14 residues. These data are also associated with another study on yellow fever vaccine responses in identical twins.

The V call is TRBV27, the J call TRBJ2-7; TRBD1 matches at 7 bases. Source material: CD4+ T cells sorted from blood. This TCR was sampled from a woman younger than 30 in good health. The CDR3 DNA reads as TGTGCCAGCAGTTACGACGGGGACAGCCACGAGCAGTACTTC. Residues: CASSYDGDSHEQYF.